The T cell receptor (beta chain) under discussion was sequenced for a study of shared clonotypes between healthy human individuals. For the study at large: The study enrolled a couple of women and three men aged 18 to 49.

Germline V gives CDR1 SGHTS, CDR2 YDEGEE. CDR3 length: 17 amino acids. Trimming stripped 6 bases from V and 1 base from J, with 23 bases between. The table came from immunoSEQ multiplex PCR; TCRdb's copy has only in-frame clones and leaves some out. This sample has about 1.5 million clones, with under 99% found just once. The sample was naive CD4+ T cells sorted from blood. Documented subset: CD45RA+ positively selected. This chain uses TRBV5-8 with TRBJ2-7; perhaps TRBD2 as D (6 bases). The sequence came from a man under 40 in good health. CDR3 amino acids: CASTSVEGLSVSYEQYF. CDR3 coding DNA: TGTGCCAGCACGTCGGTGGAGGGCCTCTCCGTATCCTACGAGCAGTACTTC.